These T cell receptor beta chains were read from a single sample in a study of cytomegalovirus exposure and HLA in healthy donors. TCRdb keeps only in-frame clones here, not all; method: immunoSEQ multiplex PCR. The table has about 83,000 clones, roughly 79% seen once. The sequenced sample was PBMCs. These receptors were taken from a woman in her 30s in good health and CMV-seronegative. Each CDR3 is given with its conserved first and last residue. Each record gives: J gene, V gene, D gene, clone size, CDR3 protein, CDR3 DNA. D genes are given only for firm matches. Size values are once, few and many counts, or a class for expanded clones, and some rows have none.

J: TRBJ1-1; V: TRBV6-5; D: .; size: .; CDR3: CASSYLRGSHTEAFF; DNA: TGTGCCAGCAGTTACTTACGGGGAAGCCACACTGAAGCTTTCTTT
J: TRBJ2-1; V: TRBV7-6; D: TRBD2; size: .; CDR3: CASSNGLAGRDNEQFF; DNA: TGTGCCAGCAGCAACGGACTAGCGGGAAGGGACAATGAGCAGTTCTTC
J: TRBJ2-1; V: TRBV28; D: TRBD2; size: once; CDR3: CASSLAQTGLAGEQFF; DNA: TGTGCCAGCAGTTTAGCCCAAACGGGGCTAGCGGGAGAGCAGTTCTTC
J: TRBJ1-5; V: TRBV12-5; D: TRBD1; size: .; CDR3: CASGLVPATGVRNQPQHF; DNA: TGTGCTAGTGGTTTGGTTCCTGCAACAGGGGTACGCAATCAGCCCCAGCATTTT
J: TRBJ2-7; V: TRBV10-1; D: TRBD2; size: .; CDR3: CASSDGGSSYEQYF; DNA: TGCGCCAGCAGTGACGGCGGGAGCTCCTACGAGCAGTACTTC
J: TRBJ2-3; V: TRBV4-2; D: .; size: .; CDR3: CASSQASGSSTDTQYF; DNA: TGTGCCAGCAGCCAAGCCAGCGGATCTAGCACAGATACGCAGTATTTT
J: TRBJ2-3; V: TRBV28; D: .; size: .; CDR3: CASTPPGLLGTDTQYF; DNA: TGTGCCAGCACCCCCCCAGGGCTTCTCGGAACAGATACGCAGTATTTT
J: TRBJ2-5; V: TRBV7-7; D: TRBD2; size: .; CDR3: CASSSTSGRLETQYF; DNA: TGTGCTAGCAGCTCGACTAGCGGGAGGTTGGAGACCCAGTACTTC
J: TRBJ1-2; V: TRBV5-4; D: .; size: .; CDR3: CASSALTGYTF; DNA: TGTGCCAGCAGCGCTCTAACTGGCTACACCTTC
J: TRBJ2-6; V: TRBV5-6; D: .; size: .; CDR3: CASSPQGNKANVLTF; DNA: TGTGCCAGCAGCCCCCAGGGTAATAAGGCCAACGTCCTGACTTTC
J: TRBJ2-1; V: TRBV29-1; D: TRBD2; size: few; CDR3: CSVRLAGTSYNEQFF; DNA: TGCAGCGTTCGACTAGCGGGAACCTCCTACAATGAGCAGTTCTTC
J: TRBJ2-1; V: TRBV28; D: TRBD1; size: .; CDR3: CASGWDRDYNEQFF; DNA: TGTGCCAGCGGATGGGACAGGGATTACAATGAGCAGTTCTTC
J: TRBJ1-4; V: TRBV2; D: .; size: few; CDR3: CASSERAGANEKLFF; DNA: TGTGCCAGCAGTGAAAGGGCGGGGGCTAATGAAAAACTGTTTTTT
J: TRBJ2-7; V: TRBV5-6; D: TRBD2; size: .; CDR3: CASSAPGLAGGRTYEQYF; DNA: TGTGCCAGCAGCGCACCGGGACTAGCGGGAGGAAGAACTTACGAGCAGTACTTC
J: TRBJ2-7; V: TRBV25-1; D: TRBD1; size: .; CDR3: CASSEPGQVYEQYF; DNA: TGTGCCAGCAGTGAGCCCGGACAGGTCTACGAGCAGTACTTC
J: TRBJ1-2; V: TRBV27; D: TRBD1; size: once; CDR3: CASTENRGEGYTF; DNA: TGTGCCAGCACCGAAAACAGGGGGGAAGGCTACACCTTC
J: TRBJ2-1; V: TRBV5-1; D: TRBD2; size: .; CDR3: CASRPGLDYNEQFF; DNA: TGCGCCAGCAGACCGGGACTAGACTACAATGAGCAGTTCTTC
J: TRBJ1-1; V: TRBV4-3; D: .; size: .; CDR3: CASSQDRELRGAEAFF; DNA: TGCGCCAGCAGCCAAGATCGAGAGCTGCGGGGCGCTGAAGCTTTCTTT
J: TRBJ2-7; V: TRBV4-3; D: .; size: .; CDR3: CASSLAGDSYEQYF; DNA: TGCGCCAGCAGCCTGGCCGGGGACTCCTACGAGCAGTACTTC
J: TRBJ2-1; V: TRBV18; D: .; size: once; CDR3: CASSPLSYNEQFF; DNA: TGTGCCAGCTCACCTTTATCCTACAATGAGCAGTTCTTC
J: TRBJ1-4; V: TRBV10-1; D: .; size: .; CDR3: CTPPGKLFF; DNA: TGCACCCCCCCGGGAAAACTGTTTTTT
J: TRBJ1-5; V: TRBV6-6; D: .; size: few; CDR3: CASRTDRNQPQHF; DNA: TGTGCCAGCAGAACCGACAGGAATCAGCCCCAGCATTTT
J: TRBJ1-2; V: TRBV18; D: .; size: .; CDR3: CASSAQGNYGYTF; DNA: TGTGCCAGCTCCGCGCAGGGTAACTATGGCTACACCTTC
J: TRBJ2-7; V: TRBV7-2; D: .; size: once; CDR3: CASSLQRGGDEQYF; DNA: TGTGCCAGCAGCTTACAGAGAGGGGGGGACGAGCAGTACTTC
J: TRBJ1-1; V: TRBV5-1; D: TRBD1; size: .; CDR3: CASSGGTGNTEAFF; DNA: TGCGCCAGCAGCGGGGGGACAGGGAACACTGAAGCTTTCTTT
J: TRBJ1-3; V: TRBV19; D: .; size: once; CDR3: CASNPTGISSGNTIYF; DNA: TGTGCCAGTAATCCTACAGGGATCTCCTCTGGAAACACCATATATTTT
J: TRBJ1-6; V: TRBV4-2; D: TRBD1; size: .; CDR3: CASSQPRTGSLGNSPLHF; DNA: TGTGCCAGCAGCCAACCCCGGACAGGGTCTCTTGGTAATTCACCCCTCCACTTT
J: TRBJ2-4; V: TRBV30; D: TRBD2; size: .; CDR3: CAWGPRTGLAGGMGNIQYF; DNA: TGTGCCTGGGGCCCACGAACAGGGCTAGCGGGAGGGATGGGAAACATTCAGTACTTC
J: TRBJ1-2; V: TRBV6-5; D: .; size: .; CDR3: CASTPLGSYGYTF; DNA: TGTGCCAGCACCCCCCTAGGGAGCTATGGCTACACCTTC
J: TRBJ1-3; V: TRBV6-1; D: .; size: .; CDR3: CASSEILAGFDLGNTIYF; DNA: TGTGCCAGCAGTGAAATCTTGGCAGGGTTCGATCTTGGAAACACCATATATTTT
J: TRBJ1-2; V: TRBV5-1; D: TRBD1; size: .; CDR3: CASSLSGQGEGYTF; DNA: TGCGCCAGCAGCTTGTCAGGTCAGGGGGAAGGCTACACCTTC
J: TRBJ2-7; V: TRBV6-6; D: .; size: .; CDR3: CASSYLPAGASYEQYF; DNA: TGTGCCAGCAGTTACTTGCCGGCGGGGGCTTCCTACGAGCAGTACTTC
J: TRBJ2-7; V: TRBV14; D: TRBD1; size: .; CDR3: CASSPWTGGYEQYF; DNA: TGTGCCAGCAGCCCATGGACAGGCGGCTACGAGCAGTACTTC
J: TRBJ2-1; V: TRBV7-3; D: TRBD2; size: .; CDR3: CASSPKEREGPQSEQFF; DNA: TGTGCCAGCAGTCCTAAAGAGCGGGAGGGCCCGCAATCTGAGCAGTTCTTC
J: TRBJ2-2; V: TRBV5-8; D: TRBD1; size: .; CDR3: CASSLDRGTGELFF; DNA: TGTGCCAGCAGCTTGGACAGGGGAACCGGGGAGCTGTTTTTT
J: TRBJ2-7; V: TRBV2; D: TRBD2; size: .; CDR3: CASRVAGGDYEQYF; DNA: TGTGCCAGCAGAGTAGCGGGAGGGGACTACGAGCAGTACTTC
J: TRBJ2-1; V: TRBV10-3; D: .; size: .; CDR3: CAIRRDNEQFF; DNA: TGTGCCATCAGACGGGACAATGAGCAGTTCTTC
J: TRBJ2-1; V: TRBV4-1; D: TRBD2; size: .; CDR3: CASSPRTGGGPGEQFF; DNA: TGCGCCAGCAGCCCCAGAACCGGGGGAGGGCCTGGTGAGCAGTTCTTC
J: TRBJ1-1; V: TRBV18; D: .; size: .; CDR3: CASSPGQTNTEAFF; DNA: TGTGCCAGCTCACCAGGACAGACGAACACTGAAGCTTTCTTT
J: TRBJ2-2; V: TRBV2; D: TRBD2; size: .; CDR3: CASRLALFSGELFF; DNA: TGTGCCAGCAGACTAGCGTTGTTCTCCGGGGAGCTGTTTTTT